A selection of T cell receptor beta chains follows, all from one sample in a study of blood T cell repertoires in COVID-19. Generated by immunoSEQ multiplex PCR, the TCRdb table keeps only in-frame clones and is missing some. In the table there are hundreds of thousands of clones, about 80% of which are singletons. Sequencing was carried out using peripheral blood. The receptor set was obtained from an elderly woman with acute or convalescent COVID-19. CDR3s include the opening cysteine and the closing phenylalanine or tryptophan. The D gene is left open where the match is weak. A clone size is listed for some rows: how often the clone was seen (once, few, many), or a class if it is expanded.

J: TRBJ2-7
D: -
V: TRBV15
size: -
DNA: TGTGCCACCAGCAGCGGGGACTACGAGCAGTACTTC
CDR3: CATSSGDYEQYF

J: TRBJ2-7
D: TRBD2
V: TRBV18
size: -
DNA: TGTGCCAGCTCACCGCAGGGGACTAGCGGGGGAAGCTCCTACGAGCAGTACTTC
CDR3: CASSPQGTSGGSSYEQYF

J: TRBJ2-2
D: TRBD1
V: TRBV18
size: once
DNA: TGTGCCAGCTCACCGACTCTACAGGGGGTTAGCGGGGAGCTGTTTTTT
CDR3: CASSPTLQGVSGELFF

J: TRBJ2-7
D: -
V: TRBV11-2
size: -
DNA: TGTGCCAGCAGCTTTCAGGGCAGCTCCTACGAGCAGTACTTC
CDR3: CASSFQGSSYEQYF

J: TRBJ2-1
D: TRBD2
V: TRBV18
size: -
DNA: TGTGCCAGCTCGCCGGGACTAGCGGGGGGGGACAATGAGCAGTTCTTC
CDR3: CASSPGLAGGDNEQFF

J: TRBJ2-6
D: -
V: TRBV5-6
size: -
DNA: TGTGCCAGCAGCTTTGGAGGCTCTGGGGCCAACGTCCTGACTTTC
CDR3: CASSFGGSGANVLTF

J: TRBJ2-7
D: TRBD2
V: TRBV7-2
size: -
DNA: TGTGCCAGCAGCCCGGGACTACTGAGCTCCTACGAGCAGTACTTC
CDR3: CASSPGLLSSYEQYF

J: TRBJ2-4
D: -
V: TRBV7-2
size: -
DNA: TGTGCCAGCAGCTTAGCGGGTGAGGTTCAGTACTTC
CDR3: CASSLAGEVQYF

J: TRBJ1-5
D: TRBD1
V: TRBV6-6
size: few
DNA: TGTGCCAGCAGTTATGGACAGGGACAGCCCCAGCATTTT
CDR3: CASSYGQGQPQHF

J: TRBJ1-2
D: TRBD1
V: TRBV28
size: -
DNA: TGTGCCAGCAGGACAGGGAGAATTAACTATGGCTACACCTTC
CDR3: CASRTGRINYGYTF